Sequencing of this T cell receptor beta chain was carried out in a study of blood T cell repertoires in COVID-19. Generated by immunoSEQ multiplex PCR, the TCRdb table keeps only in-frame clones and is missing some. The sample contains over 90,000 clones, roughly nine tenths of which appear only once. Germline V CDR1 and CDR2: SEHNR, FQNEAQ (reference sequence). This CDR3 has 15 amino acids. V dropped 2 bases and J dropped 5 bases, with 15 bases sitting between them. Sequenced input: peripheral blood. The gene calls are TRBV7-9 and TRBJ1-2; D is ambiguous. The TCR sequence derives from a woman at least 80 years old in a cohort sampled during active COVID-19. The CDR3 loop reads CASSLRISPLYGYTF. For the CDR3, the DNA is TGTGCCAGCAGCTTAAGAATCAGTCCTCTTTATGGCTACACCTTC.